This is a list of T cell receptor beta chains from one sample in a study of CD8+CD57+ T cells in acquired aplastic anemia. TCRdb fed the reads into MiXCR, producing one record per CDR3 protein. The profile shows about 200,000 distinct CDR3 sequences, roughly 35% of them singletons. The sample was sorted CD4+, CD8+, or CD8+CD57+ T cells (not recorded which) from PBMCs. The origin of the receptors is a human donor in good health, serving as a control. CDR3s include the opening cysteine and the closing phenylalanine or tryptophan.

V gene: TRBV5-8; J gene: TRBJ1-6; CDR3 protein: CASSLGGGSNSPLHF
V gene: TRBV5-1; J gene: TRBJ2-1; CDR3 protein: CASSPGTSGNYNEQFF
V gene: TRBV5-1; J gene: TRBJ2-2; CDR3 protein: CASSLSPGTGTGELFF
V gene: TRBV19; J gene: TRBJ2-7; CDR3 protein: CASSIELGLAYEQYF
V gene: TRBV3-1; J gene: TRBJ2-7; CDR3 protein: CAGSETGTGPYEQYF
V gene: TRBV18; J gene: TRBJ1-4; CDR3 protein: CASSPHRVIEEKLFF
V gene: TRBV14; J gene: TRBJ1-6; CDR3 protein: CASSSWLSNSPLHF
V gene: TRBV2; J gene: TRBJ1-6; CDR3 protein: CASSFFSTGEGSPLHF
V gene: TRBV12-1; J gene: TRBJ2-7; CDR3 protein: CASSLLAGGRDEQYF
V gene: TRBV2; J gene: TRBJ1-5; CDR3 protein: CASRGTTGGQPQHF
V gene: TRBV28; J gene: TRBJ2-7; CDR3 protein: CASTPRDKSYEQYF
V gene: TRBV3-1; J gene: TRBJ1-2; CDR3 protein: CASSQDGAWGVGYTF
V gene: TRBV11-3; J gene: TRBJ2-7; CDR3 protein: CASSGGRVREQYF
V gene: TRBV20-1; J gene: TRBJ1-6; CDR3 protein: CSARVAGDNSPLHF
V gene: TRBV3-1; J gene: TRBJ2-2; CDR3 protein: CASSQDPPGAGNTGELFF
V gene: TRBV7-9; J gene: TRBJ2-7; CDR3 protein: CASRDRAYEQYF
V gene: TRBV10-3; J gene: TRBJ1-2; CDR3 protein: CAISASDRGWYGYTF
V gene: TRBV15; J gene: TRBJ2-1; CDR3 protein: CATSSEKDSSYNEQFF
V gene: TRBV6-1; J gene: TRBJ2-7; CDR3 protein: CASRPGQGFYEQYF
V gene: TRBV29-1; J gene: TRBJ2-7; CDR3 protein: CSAQDKSYEQYF
V gene: TRBV2; J gene: TRBJ2-7; CDR3 protein: CASRDRDYVYEQYF
V gene: TRBV6-5; J gene: TRBJ2-1; CDR3 protein: CASSYSVYNEQFF
V gene: TRBV2; J gene: TRBJ1-6; CDR3 protein: CASSVFRVDNSPLHF
V gene: TRBV29-1; J gene: TRBJ1-4; CDR3 protein: CSVRTGNEKLFF
V gene: TRBV2; J gene: TRBJ1-4; CDR3 protein: CASSETGRFEKLFF
V gene: TRBV24-1; J gene: TRBJ1-3; CDR3 protein: CATSESGTGSGNTIYF
V gene: TRBV6-2/TRBV6-3; J gene: TRBJ1-5; CDR3 protein: CASSYSNNQPQHF
V gene: TRBV7-9; J gene: TRBJ2-5; CDR3 protein: CASSLGTSGAKETQYF
V gene: TRBV10-3; J gene: TRBJ1-2; CDR3 protein: CAISGRGLSGYTF
V gene: TRBV29-1; J gene: TRBJ2-1; CDR3 protein: CSAYKGTFFDDYNEQFF
V gene: TRBV5-5; J gene: TRBJ1-4; CDR3 protein: CASSLMPREKLFF
V gene: TRBV12-3/TRBV12-4; J gene: TRBJ2-1; CDR3 protein: CASSLDLLRDEQFF
V gene: TRBV30; J gene: TRBJ1-2; CDR3 protein: CASRDRYGYTF
V gene: TRBV15; J gene: TRBJ2-5; CDR3 protein: CATSRVGIQETQYF
V gene: TRBV20-1; J gene: TRBJ2-7; CDR3 protein: CSARGELAGGEQYF
V gene: TRBV6-1; J gene: TRBJ2-5; CDR3 protein: CASSLTRLAGETQYF
V gene: TRBV9; J gene: TRBJ1-2; CDR3 protein: CASSRYGTGYANYGYTF
V gene: TRBV6-5; J gene: TRBJ1-1; CDR3 protein: CASSRPGAEAFF
V gene: TRBV2; J gene: TRBJ2-2; CDR3 protein: CASKRGHTGELFF
V gene: TRBV6-1; J gene: TRBJ1-2; CDR3 protein: CASRKTGQALRDGYTF
V gene: TRBV11-2; J gene: TRBJ2-7; CDR3 protein: CASSLVFGTGGFGSYEQYF
V gene: TRBV7-2; J gene: TRBJ2-3; CDR3 protein: CASSYGGIGTDTQYF
V gene: TRBV11-1; J gene: TRBJ2-2; CDR3 protein: CASSLDSGTRNTGELFF
V gene: TRBV5-1; J gene: TRBJ1-2; CDR3 protein: CASSVTGYNGYTF
V gene: TRBV30; J gene: TRBJ2-7; CDR3 protein: CAWSNAKTGRGYEQYF
V gene: TRBV15; J gene: TRBJ2-7; CDR3 protein: CATSSPWDRAYEQYF
V gene: TRBV19; J gene: TRBJ1-1; CDR3 protein: CASSPPAPQAFF
V gene: TRBV19; J gene: TRBJ2-3; CDR3 protein: CASSITGTDTQYF
V gene: TRBV11-2; J gene: TRBJ2-5; CDR3 protein: CASSLLRSLGGVETQYF
V gene: TRBV5-8; J gene: TRBJ2-5; CDR3 protein: CASSRGTGGGETQYF
V gene: TRBV10-1; J gene: TRBJ2-5; CDR3 protein: CASSRDRADGETQYF
V gene: TRBV29-1; J gene: TRBJ1-2; CDR3 protein: CSVTQVYGYTF
V gene: TRBV20-1; J gene: TRBJ2-3; CDR3 protein: CSAATPTDTQYF
V gene: TRBV4-2; J gene: TRBJ2-3; CDR3 protein: CASSPAGGRSTDTQYF
V gene: TRBV5-4; J gene: TRBJ2-7; CDR3 protein: CASSQKTGSYEQYF